The following is a TCR beta chain sequence with its context. No antigen is known for it. The data are from a study of T cell repertoires in cytomegalovirus infection. Study details: CMV infection together with matching HLA type was indicated by public TCR beta signatures. Broader study findings: Using cumulative public TCR beta family frequency, the authors identified those who carried CMV together with the relevant HLA.

MiXCR, applied by TCRdb to the reads, yields one record per CDR3 protein. The sample holds around 430,000 distinct CDR3 sequences, roughly 43% seen once. V was trimmed by 5 bases and J by 4 bases, leaving 16 bases between them. This CDR3 is 14 amino acids long. Germline V CDR1 and CDR2: SQVTM, ANQGSEA. The sequences come from cultured PBMCs, collected from culture after CMV antigen stimulation. The TCR originated in a human donor in good health (CMV status not recorded). Some clones in this sample may be carry-over from other donors' samples. The V call is TRBV29-1, the J call TRBJ2-3; possible D gene TRBD2, 6 bases. The CDR3 DNA reads TGCAGCGTTCCTGTGGGGGACTCCGCAGATACGCAGTATTTT. Protein sequence: CSVPVGDSADTQYF.